This entry lists 4 T cell receptor beta chains sequenced from one sample in a study of long-term antiretroviral therapy in people with HIV (dated by TCRdb to between 2022 and 2023). The immunoSEQ hsTCRB v3.0 assay was used at survey level resolution for TRB variable region sequencing. Entries here come from immuneACCESS through TCRdb and include only in-frame sequences with V and J called. Some clones fail to appear in such tables; in the studies checked, an unresolved V gene covers under half of the shortfall, and the cause of the remainder is unknown. This sample gives under 35,000 clones in total; approximately 96% of them show up just once. The ten most abundant clones make up under 3% of the sample. The material sequenced was unsorted PBMCs, taken 6.5 to 6.6 years after starting antiretroviral therapy. The origin of the receptors is a man aged 25 to 40 with HIV.

The chain recombines TRBV19 with TRBJ1-5; weak D call: TRBD1 (6 bases). V was trimmed by 11 bases and J by 4 bases, leaving 15 bases between them. The CDR3 loop spans 13 amino acids. The germline V gene encodes CDR1 LNHDA and CDR2 SQIVND (reference sequence). CDR3 nucleotides: TGTGCCTGCATGGGACACCGAAATCAGCCCCAGCATTTT. Protein: CACMGHRNQPQHF.

The rearrangement links TRBV4-2 to TRBJ2-3, with D hard to call. Germline-derived CDR1 and CDR2 are LGHNA and YNFKEQ. V lost 0 bases and J lost 8, with 6 bases in between. This CDR3 has 12 amino acids. CDR3 protein: CASSQDEPTQYF. The CDR3, as DNA: TGTGCCAGCAGCCAAGATGAGCCTACGCAGTATTTT.

V gene TRBV4-1 combines with J gene TRBJ2-5; D might be TRBD2 (5 bases). V gave up 4 bases and J gave up 9 bases, with 12 bases separating them. The CDR3 has 12 residues. Germline lookup yields CDR1 MGHRA and CDR2 YSYEKL. CDR3 sequence: CASSPTDGAQYF. DNA of the CDR3: TGCGCCAGCAGCCCAACGGACGGGGCCCAGTACTTC.

V is TRBV19 and J is TRBJ2-3; TRBD1 aligns across 7 bases. The germline CDR1 and CDR2 sequences are LNHDA and SQIVND (reference sequence). J was trimmed by 2 bases and V by 1 base; bases with no gene match: 9. The CDR3 runs to 17 residues. The CDR3 loop is CASSIAPGGRLTDTQYF. The CDR3 DNA follows: TGTGCCAGTAGTATAGCGCCAGGGGGTCGACTCACAGATACGCAGTATTTT.